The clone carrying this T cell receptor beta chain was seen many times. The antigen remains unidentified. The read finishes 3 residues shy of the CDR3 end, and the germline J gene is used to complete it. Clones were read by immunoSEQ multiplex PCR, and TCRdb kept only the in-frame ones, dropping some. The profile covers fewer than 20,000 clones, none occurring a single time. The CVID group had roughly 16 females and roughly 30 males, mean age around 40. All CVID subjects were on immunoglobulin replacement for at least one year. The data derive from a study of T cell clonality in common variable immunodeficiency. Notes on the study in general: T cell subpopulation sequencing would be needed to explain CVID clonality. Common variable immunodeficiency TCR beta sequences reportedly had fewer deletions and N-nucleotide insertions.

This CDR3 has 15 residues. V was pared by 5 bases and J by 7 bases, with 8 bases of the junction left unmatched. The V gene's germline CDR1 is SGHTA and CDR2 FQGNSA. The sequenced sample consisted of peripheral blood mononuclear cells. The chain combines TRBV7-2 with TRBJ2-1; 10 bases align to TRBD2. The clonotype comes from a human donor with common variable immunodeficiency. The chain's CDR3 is CASSLSGGAGNEQFF. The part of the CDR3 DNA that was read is TGTGCCAGCAGCCTGAGCGGGGGGGCCGGAAATGAG.